This passage covers 24 T cell receptor beta chains from one sample sequenced in a study of T cells in Graves' hyperthyroidism and ophthalmopathy. The CDR3 regions of TCR beta were amplified from RNA transcripts. A first-round RT-PCR of the TCR CDR3 used the HTBI primer set. TCRdb re-called the multiplex PCR reads with MiXCR, one entry per CDR3 protein. This table holds approximately 380,000 distinct CDR3 sequences, around a sixth found once. Sequenced sample: blood. These receptors originate from a man between 18 and 29 years old with Graves' ophthalmopathy.

This clonotype was picked up a small number of times. The chain links TRBV27 to TRBJ2-7; no clear D. The V end was cut by 5 bases, the J end by 7 bases, with 21 bases between. Germline CDR1 MNHEY, CDR2 SMNVEV (reference sequence). The length of the CDR3 is 15 residues. The DNA for the CDR3 is TGTGCCAGCAGTGCATCACAGCTACAGATGGGGGAGCAGTACTTC. This sequence encodes CASSASQLQMGEQYF.

V and J are TRBV10-3 and TRBJ1-3; no definite D call. Trimming pared 4 bases from V and 7 bases from J, leaving 5 bases between. CDR3 length equals 11 residues. Germline V CDR1 and CDR2: ENHRY, SYGVKD. DNA of the CDR3: TGTGCCATCAGTGGGGGTAACACCATATATTTT. It translates to CAISGGNTIYF.

The table lists this clonotype with many counts. The chain has TRBV3-1 and TRBJ1-2; D is uncertain. Trimming took 4 bases from V and 4 from J, leaving 10 bases between them. From germline, CDR1 is LGHDT and CDR2 YNNKEL (reference sequence). The CDR3 spans 13 residues. CDR3 bases: TGTGCCAGCAGCCCTCAGGCCCTCTATGGCTACACCTTC. The encoded protein is CASSPQALYGYTF.

This clonotype was seen ten or more times. The chain has TRBV18 and TRBJ2-7; D is undetermined. This CDR3 spans 13 amino acids. The germline V gene has CDR1 KGHSH and CDR2 LQKENI. Trimming cost V 6 bases and J 3 bases, with 12 bases left between them. CDR3 sequence reads: CASSPTVDYEQYF. The CDR3 bases are TGTGCCAGCTCGCCGACGGTTGACTACGAGCAGTACTTC.

On this clonotype: A much larger clone lies one base from this, so it may be a read error. The rearrangement links TRBV12-3 or TRBV12-4 to TRBJ1-2, with 7 bases that match TRBD1. The CDR3 covers 15 residues. The CDR3 nucleotides are TGTGCCGGCAGTTTAGCGCAGGGGGTTAACTATGGCTACACCTTC. Translation gives CAGSLAQGVNYGYTF.

The V gene is TRBV7-6, the J gene TRBJ2-1; 9 bases are shared with TRBD2. V shed 4 bases, J shed 4 bases, and the junction held 17 bases outside the gene matches. Germline V CDR1 and CDR2: SGHVS, FNYEAQ. The CDR3 has 19 amino acids. This CDR3 reads CASSWSLASGGPLYNEQFF. Here the CDR3 DNA reads TGTGCCAGCAGCTGGTCCCTAGCGAGCGGGGGGCCATTATACAATGAGCAGTTCTTC.

The DNA of the CDR3 is TGTGCCAGCAGCCATTACACAGGGGAGAGCACAGATACGCAGTATTTT. This sequence encodes CASSHYTGESTDTQYF. The J gene is TRBJ2-3, the V gene TRBV2; 7 bases line up with TRBD1. The CDR3 is 16 residues long. Looked up from germline, CDR1 is SNHLY and CDR2 is FYNNEI. The V segment lost 6 bases and the J segment 0 bases; nucleotides outside the gene matches: 9. Drawing the rest from reference TRBV2 and TRBJ2-3, the complete variable domain is EPEVTQTPSHQVTQMGQEVILRCVPISNHLYFYWYRQILGQKVEFLVSFYNNEISEKSEIFDDQFSVERPDGSNFTLKIRSTKLEDSAMYFCASSHYTGESTDTQYFGPGTRLTVL.

This clonotype has ten or more counts. V gene TRBV2 combines with J gene TRBJ2-1; 16 nucleotides line up with TRBD2. The junction had 8 bases not matched to a gene; V was cut back by 6 bases and J by 6 bases. This CDR3 has 17 residues. CDR1 is SNHLY and CDR2 is FYNNEI in the germline V gene. CDR3 residues: CASRRGTSGGAGNEQFF. CDR3 DNA sequence: TGTGCCAGCAGACGGGGGACTAGCGGGGGGGCCGGCAATGAGCAGTTCTTC.

This clonotype was seen repeatedly, ten times or more. The V gene is TRBV5-1, the J gene TRBJ1-1, with unresolved D. The CDR3 runs to 13 residues. Trimming pared 5 bases from V and 1 base from J, leaving 9 bases between. Germline CDR1 SGHRS, CDR2 YFSETQ. The CDR3 DNA sequence: TGCGCCAGCAGTAGCGTCCCGAACACTGAAGCTTTCTTT. It translates to CASSSVPNTEAFF.

The chain carries TRBV6-1 and TRBJ1-3; 7 bases match TRBD1. The CDR3 consists of 16 residues. CDR1 is MNHNS, CDR2 SASEGT, per germline. The V and J ends lost 6 bases and 0 bases, in that order; junction bases with no gene match: 8. In DNA form, the CDR3 reads TGTGCCAGCAGCTATGGGACAGCACTCTCTGGAAACACCATATATTTT. This translates into CASSYGTALSGNTIYF.

This clonotype came up many times. V and J are TRBV7-2 and TRBJ1-4; no reliable D call. CDR1 is SGHTA, CDR2 FQGNSA, per germline. V dropped 3 bases and J dropped 7 bases, with 9 bases sitting between them. The CDR3 length is 13 residues. The CDR3 spells CASSFGRSEKLFF. The CDR3 DNA sequence: TGTGCCAGCAGCTTTGGTCGGAGTGAAAAACTGTTTTTT.

The chain carries TRBV12-3 or TRBV12-4 and TRBJ2-7, with D perhaps TRBD1 (6 bases). The CDR3 sequence is 16 residues long. The V end lost 5 bases, the J end lost 2 bases, and 19 bases lay between the germline ends. The DNA of the CDR3 is TGTGCCAGCAGTCAACCACAGGGATCCCGGCCCTACGAGCAGTACTTC. It codes for CASSQPQGSRPYEQYF.

J is TRBJ2-5 and V is TRBV28; 9 nucleotides agree with TRBD1. Germline loops: CDR1 MDHEN, CDR2 SYDVKM. The V segment lost 5 bases and the J segment 5 bases; nucleotides outside the gene matches: 9. This CDR3 spans 15 amino acids. CDR3 DNA: TGTGCCAGCAGTCGCCCCGGGACAGGGTTGGAGACCCAGTACTTC. Protein: CASSRPGTGLETQYF.

A remark on this clonotype: A much bigger clone sits one base away, suggesting this may be a read error. The chain uses TRBV11-2 and TRBJ2-1; maybe TRBD2 (5 bases). The DNA end favors TRBJ2-7, so the J call may be wrong. The germline gives CDR1 SGHAT, CDR2 FQNNGV. CDR3 length: 21 amino acids. The CDR3 is CASSPVNVRRLARSSYNEQYF. CDR3 coding DNA: TGTGCCAGCAGCCCGGTGAATGTCAGGCGCCTAGCAAGAAGCTCCTACAATGAGCAGTACTTC.

The J gene is TRBJ2-2, the V gene TRBV10-2; D tentatively reads TRBD1 or TRBD2 (5 bases each). The CDR3 extends over 16 amino acids. The germline V and J ends were trimmed by 6 bases and 3 bases, with 17 bases remaining between them. The germline CDR1 and CDR2 sequences are WSHSY and SAAADI. CDR3 in amino acids: CASRDTLGVDTGELFF. The CDR3 region has the DNA TGCGCCAGCAGAGATACCCTGGGGGTGGACACCGGGGAGCTGTTTTTT.

There are a few counts of this clonotype. The genes are TRBV7-2 and TRBJ2-1; TRBD2 matches at 14 bases. V lost 0 bases, J lost 0 bases, and 4 bases stayed unmatched. The CDR3 runs 19 residues. CDR1 and CDR2 from the germline V gene are SGHTA and FQGNSA. In DNA form, the CDR3 reads TGTGCCAGCAGCTTAGCGGGACTAGCGGGGGACCCCTCCTACAATGAGCAGTTCTTC. Protein: CASSLAGLAGDPSYNEQFF.

This chain links TRBV28 with TRBJ2-1; D gene uncertain. The J call may be faulty, since TRBJ2-7 better matches the DNA end. There are 13 residues in the CDR3. Germline V gene lookup returns CDR1 MDHEN and CDR2 SYDVKM. Here the CDR3 reads CASLGTPYNEQYF. In DNA, the CDR3 is TGTGCCAGCCTGGGCACTCCTTACAATGAGCAGTACTTC.

In this sample, this clonotype turned up many times. This sequence joins TRBV2 and TRBJ1-2; D remains unclear. The CDR3 totals 14 residues. Per the germline V gene, CDR1 is SNHLY and CDR2 is FYNNEI. Trimming took off 7 bases at V and 7 bases at J, with 19 bases between the two ends. DNA of the CDR3: TGTGCCAGCACCCTAGACGGGGTGTTGGGTGGCTACACCTTC. This gives the protein CASTLDGVLGGYTF. Looking up the rest from reference TRBV2 and TRBJ1-2 gives the full variable domain: EPEVTQTPSHQVTQMGQEVILRCVPISNHLYFYWYRQILGQKVEFLVSFYNNEISEKSEIFDDQFSVERPDGSNFTLKIRSTKLEDSAMYFCASTLDGVLGGYTFGSGTRLTVV.

V usage is TRBV19 and J usage is TRBJ1-5, with TRBD1 matching 9 bases. CDR3 length: 14 residues. The V segment lost 8 bases and the J segment 2 bases; nucleotides outside the gene matches: 4. CDR1 LNHDA and CDR2 SQIVND come from the germline V gene (reference sequence). CDR3 coding DNA: TGTGCCAGTGGGGGACAGGGAGGCAATCAGCCCCAGCATTTT. Protein product: CASGGQGGNQPQHF.

The CDR3: CASSTGMLAKNIQYF. The DNA for the CDR3 is TGTGCCAGCAGTACCGGGATGCTAGCCAAAAACATTCAGTACTTC. V gene TRBV27 combines with J gene TRBJ2-4; D perhaps matches TRBD2 (5 bases). Trimming cost V 5 bases and J 0 bases, with 11 bases left between them. Germline assignment: CDR1 MNHEY and CDR2 SMNVEV (reference sequence). CDR3 length: 15 residues.

This clonotype was found many times. The chain carries TRBV6-1 and TRBJ2-7, with 9 bases lining up with TRBD2. Germline V gives CDR1 MNHNS, CDR2 SASEGT. Trimming at V came to 4 bases and at J to 6 bases, leaving 4 bases not matched to a gene. There are 13 residues in the CDR3. CDR3 region: CASSGRGGIEQYF. CDR3 sequence (DNA): TGTGCCAGCAGTGGGCGGGGGGGTATCGAGCAGTACTTC.

As regards this clonotype: Germline is not matched at one junction end, which may reflect a read error. This chain joins TRBV20-1 and TRBJ1-1; D possibly corresponds to TRBD1 (6 bases). Germline V lookup: CDR1 DFQATT, CDR2 SNEGSKA (reference sequence). This CDR3 has 15 residues. This CDR3 reads CSARGTGAGNTEAFF. CDR3 bases: TGCAGTGCCAGAGGGACGGGGGCGGGAAACACTGAAGCTTTCTTT.

This clonotype has a count of ten or more. The CDR3 sequence is CASSLARRGVSYEQYF. The CDR3 DNA follows: TGTGCCAGCAGCTTAGCGCGGCGGGGGGTCTCCTACGAGCAGTACTTC. The chain has TRBV7-9 and TRBJ2-7, with 8 bases identical to TRBD2. Germline V gives CDR1 SEHNR, CDR2 FQNEAQ (reference sequence). The length of the CDR3 is 16 residues. Losses at the gene ends were 0 bases for V and 0 bases for J; bases not matched to a gene: 4.

CDR3 bases: TGTGCCACCAGTGTATCATCCGGACAGGGGTACTATGGCTACACCTTC. It encodes CATSVSSGQGYYGYTF. The V and J genes are TRBV24-1 and TRBJ1-2; TRBD1 agrees at 9 bases. Trimming took 5 bases from V and 3 from J; bases not matched to a gene: 9. The germline V gene encodes CDR1 KGHDR and CDR2 SFDVKD. This CDR3 spans 16 amino acids.